This entry lists 5 T cell receptor beta chains sequenced from one sample in a study of OX40 agonist ivuxolimab in advanced cancers. Here immunoSEQ multiplex PCR was the method, and the copy in TCRdb shows in-frame clones only, minus some. The data hold around 75,000 clones, with around 90% observed a single time. Sequencing used CD4+ or CD8+ T cells sorted from blood, obtained in a trial of the OX40 agonist ivuxolimab. These receptors originate from an adult with an advanced solid tumor such as melanoma, head and neck, liver or kidney cancer.

This CDR3 reads CASSSLTGGTEKLFF. In DNA form, the CDR3 reads TGTGCCAGCAGCTCCCTTACAGGGGGCACTGAAAAACTGTTTTTT. J is TRBJ1-4 and V is TRBV7-2; 9 bases are shared with TRBD1. The CDR3 spans 15 residues. Looked up from germline, CDR1 is SGHTA and CDR2 is FQGNSA. The junction had 7 bases not matched to a gene; V was cut back by 4 bases and J by 7 bases.

The chain links TRBV9 to TRBJ2-1; 7 positions agree with TRBD2. The length of the CDR3 is 16 residues. After removal of 0 bases from V and 5 bases from J, the junction contained 8 bases not matched to a gene. Looked up from germline, CDR1 is SGDLS and CDR2 is YYNGEE. Here the CDR3 DNA reads TGTGCCAGCAGCGTAGAGGGCGGGGGAAGGAACAATGAGCAGTTCTTC. This gives the protein CASSVEGGGRNNEQFF.

V and J are TRBV4-1 and TRBJ2-2; 11 bases are a match to TRBD2. CDR1 MGHRA and CDR2 YSYEKL come from the germline V gene. CDR3 length equals 15 residues. The V gene end was trimmed by 8 bases and the J gene end by 4 bases; junction bases not matched to a gene: 6. CDR3 residues: CASGLSGGVTGELFF. The CDR3 DNA sequence: TGCGCCAGCGGACTTAGCGGGGGGGTCACCGGGGAGCTGTTTTTT.

Only one count was recorded for this clone. The rearrangement links TRBV5-1 to TRBJ2-2, with D tentatively TRBD2 (6 bases). V was pared by 3 bases and J by 5 bases, with 11 bases between. Germline CDR1 and CDR2: SGHRS and YFSETQ. The CDR3 has 14 amino acids. Written as DNA, the CDR3 is TGCGCCAGCAGCTCCCTCAGCGGGACCGGGGAGCTGTTTTTT. This encodes CASSSLSGTGELFF.

The V gene is TRBV6-5, the J gene TRBJ2-5; 7 nucleotides match TRBD1. This CDR3 contains 15 residues. Trimming took 5 bases from V and 0 from J; bases not matched to a gene: 6. CDR1 MNHEY and CDR2 SVGAGI come from the germline V gene. The CDR3 DNA follows: TGTGCCAGCAGTGGCGAGGGACAGAACCAAGAGACCCAGTACTTC. Amino acids: CASSGEGQNQETQYF.